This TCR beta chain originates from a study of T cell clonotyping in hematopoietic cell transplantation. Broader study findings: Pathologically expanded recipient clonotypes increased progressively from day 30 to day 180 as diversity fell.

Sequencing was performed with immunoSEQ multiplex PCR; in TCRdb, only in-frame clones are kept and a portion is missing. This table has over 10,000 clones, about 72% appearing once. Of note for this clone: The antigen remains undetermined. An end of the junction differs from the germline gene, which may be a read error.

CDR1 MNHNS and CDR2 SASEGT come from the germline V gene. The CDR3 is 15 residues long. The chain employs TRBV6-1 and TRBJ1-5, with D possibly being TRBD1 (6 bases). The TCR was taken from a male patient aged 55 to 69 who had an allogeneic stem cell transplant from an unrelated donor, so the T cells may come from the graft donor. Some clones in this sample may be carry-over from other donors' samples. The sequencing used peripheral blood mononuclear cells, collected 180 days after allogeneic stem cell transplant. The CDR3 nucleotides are TGTGCCGGCAGTGACCAGGGGCACGTGGATCAGCCCCAGCATTTT. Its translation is CAGSDQGHVDQPQHF.